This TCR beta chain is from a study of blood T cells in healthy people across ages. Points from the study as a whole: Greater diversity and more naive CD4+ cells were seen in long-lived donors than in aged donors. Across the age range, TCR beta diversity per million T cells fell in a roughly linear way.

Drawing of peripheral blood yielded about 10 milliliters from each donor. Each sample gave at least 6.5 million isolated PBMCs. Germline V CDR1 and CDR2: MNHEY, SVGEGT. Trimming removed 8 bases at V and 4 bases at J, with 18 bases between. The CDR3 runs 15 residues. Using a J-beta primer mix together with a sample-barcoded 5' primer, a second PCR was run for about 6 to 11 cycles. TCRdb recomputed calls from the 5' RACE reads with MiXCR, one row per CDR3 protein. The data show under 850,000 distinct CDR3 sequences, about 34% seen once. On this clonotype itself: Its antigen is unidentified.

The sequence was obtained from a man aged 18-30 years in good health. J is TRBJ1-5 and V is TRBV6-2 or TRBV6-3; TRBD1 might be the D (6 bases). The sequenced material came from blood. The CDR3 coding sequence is TGTGCCAGCCGACGGTGGACAGAGGATAATCAGCCCCAGCATTTT. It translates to CASRRWTEDNQPQHF.